Following are 20 T cell receptor beta chains from one sample sequenced in a study of shared clonotypes between healthy human individuals (dated by TCRdb to about 2020). Libraries were constructed by the immunoSEQ multiplex PCR assay. Not all clones reach the TCRdb copy of this immuneACCESS table, which keeps in-frame sequences only. Checked studies attribute under half of the gap to unresolved V genes and leave the rest unexplained. The sample data list over a million clones, and roughly 97% of these were observed just once. The leading ten clones occupy roughly 1.2% of the sample. Sequencing was carried out using naive CD4+ T cells sorted from blood. In the paper's terms, the cell subset or site label means: CD45RA+ positively selected. The receptors come from a man aged 25-45 years in good health.

This chain joins TRBV6-4 and TRBJ2-3; D not certain. This CDR3 is 13 amino acids long. Per the germline V gene, CDR1 is MRHNA and CDR2 is SNTAGT. V lost 4 bases, J lost 1 base, and 6 bases lay in between. Here the CDR3 reads CASSAFGTDTQYF. DNA of the CDR3: TGTGCCAGCAGTGCGTTTGGCACAGATACGCAGTATTTT.

The gene calls are TRBV27 and TRBJ1-5, with 10 bases that match TRBD1. This CDR3 is built from 15 residues. Per the germline V gene, CDR1 is MNHEY and CDR2 is SMNVEV (reference sequence). The V gene end was trimmed by 8 bases and the J gene end by 4 bases; junction bases not matched to a gene: 8. CDR3 sequence reads: CASRSGTGVNQPQHF. DNA of the CDR3: TGTGCCAGCCGATCGGGGACAGGGGTTAATCAGCCCCAGCATTTT.

The chain has TRBV27 and TRBJ2-1, with 8 bases matching TRBD1. Germline CDR1 MNHEY, CDR2 SMNVEV (reference sequence). Germline trimming cut 2 bases from V and 4 bases from J; bases unmatched to any gene: 7. This CDR3 is 16 amino acids long. DNA of the CDR3: TGTGCCAGCAGTTTAAATGGCAGGGGGCGATACAATGAGCAGTTCTTC. This gives the protein CASSLNGRGRYNEQFF.

The chain employs TRBV6-5 and TRBJ2-7; D ambiguous. This CDR3 is built from 11 residues. Trimming left V 4 bases short and J 5 bases short, with 6 bases between. Germline V lookup: CDR1 MNHEY, CDR2 SVGAGI. The CDR3 reads CASSFHNEQYF. CDR3 DNA: TGTGCCAGCAGTTTCCACAACGAGCAGTACTTC.

The chain recombines TRBV10-1 with TRBJ2-7; 12 nucleotides match TRBD2. The junction had 3 bases not matched to a gene; V was cut back by 6 bases and J by 0 bases. This CDR3 is built from 15 residues. Germline CDR1 and CDR2: WNHNN and SYGVQD (reference sequence). CDR3 sequence: CASSPGLAGSYEQYF. CDR3 in DNA: TGCGCCAGCAGCCCGGGACTAGCGGGCTCCTACGAGCAGTACTTC.

This chain links TRBV9 with TRBJ2-2, with 7 nucleotides matching TRBD1. This CDR3 has 17 amino acids. CDR1 is SGDLS and CDR2 is YYNGEE in the germline V gene. Losses at the gene ends were 0 bases for V and 3 bases for J; bases not matched to a gene: 8. CDR3 residues: CASSVGRGRADTGELFF. As DNA, the CDR3 is TGTGCCAGCAGCGTAGGTAGGGGGCGGGCAGACACCGGGGAGCTGTTTTTT. Variable domain in full (rest from reference TRBV9 and TRBJ2-2): DSGVTQTPKHLITATGQRVTLRCSPRSGDLSVYWYQQSLDQGLQFLIQYYNGEERAKGNILERFSAQQFPDLHSELNLSSLELGDSALYFCASSVGRGRADTGELFFGEGSRLTVL.

There are a few counts of this clone. The rearrangement uses TRBV5-1 and TRBJ2-1; a weak D match, TRBD1 (5 bases). Between the trimmed V and J ends, which lost 4 bases and 6 bases, there was a span of 14 bases. In germline, CDR1 is SGHRS, CDR2 YFSETQ. This CDR3 spans 14 amino acids. The CDR3 spells CASSLGASPNEQFF. CDR3 in DNA: TGCGCCAGCAGCCTAGGGGCCAGCCCCAATGAGCAGTTCTTC.

The chain links TRBV19 to TRBJ1-2; possibly TRBD1 for D (5 bases). CDR1 and CDR2 (germline): LNHDA, SQIVND (reference sequence). The CDR3 is 13 residues long. V dropped 3 bases and J dropped 3 bases, with 8 bases sitting between them. The CDR3 region has the DNA TGTGCCAGTAGTATGCCGGGGGACTATGGCTACACCTTC. Amino acid sequence: CASSMPGDYGYTF.

V gene TRBV28 combines with J gene TRBJ1-5; D might be TRBD1 (5 bases). V lost 5 bases and J 6 bases, leaving 26 bases between the germline ends. The CDR3 consists of 18 residues. The V gene's germline CDR1 is MDHEN and CDR2 SYDVKM. In nucleotides, the CDR3 is TGTGCCAGCAGTATTCGATCAGGGTTCGGGAACGTTGGTCAGCCCCAGCATTTT. Translation gives CASSIRSGFGNVGQPQHF.

The rearrangement links TRBV29-1 to TRBJ2-7, with a tentative D call TRBD1 (5 bases). Trimming removed 0 bases from V and 2 bases from J, with 8 bases in between. Germline V CDR1 and CDR2: SQVTM, ANQGSEA. This CDR3 is built from 13 residues. The CDR3 reads CSVEDGAAYEQYF. The DNA of the CDR3 is TGCAGCGTTGAAGATGGGGCAGCCTACGAGCAGTACTTC.

This chain links TRBV29-1 with TRBJ2-5; 8 bases align to TRBD2. J was trimmed by 4 bases and V by 8 bases; bases with no gene match: 6. The CDR3 has 12 amino acids. CDR1 SQVTM and CDR2 ANQGSEA come from the germline V gene. In DNA, the CDR3 is TGCAGCACCTACGGGGGGGGAGAGACCCAGTACTTC. Its protein product is CSTYGGGETQYF.

The gene calls are TRBV5-1 and TRBJ2-7; unclear D gene. The CDR3 totals 14 residues. V was cut by 4 bases and J by 3 bases, with 14 bases left in between. The germline V gene has CDR1 SGHRS and CDR2 YFSETQ. CDR3 in amino acids: CASSLGVIYYEQYF. As DNA, the CDR3 is TGCGCCAGCAGCCTCGGAGTTATTTACTACGAGCAGTACTTC.

The J gene is TRBJ1-1, the V gene TRBV6-1; a weak D match, TRBD1 (6 bases). CDR1 and CDR2 from the germline V gene are MNHNS and SASEGT. V was clipped by 3 bases and J by 1 base, with 9 bases between them. The CDR3 totals 14 residues. The CDR3 loop is CASSEIQGNTEAFF. The CDR3 nucleotides are TGTGCCAGCAGTGAGATACAGGGGAACACTGAAGCTTTCTTT.

This chain links TRBV11-2 with TRBJ2-7; TRBD2 aligns across 8 bases. Trimming removed 4 bases from V and 7 bases from J; junction bases left unmatched: 15. This CDR3 has 16 amino acids. The germline gives CDR1 SGHAT, CDR2 FQNNGV. Written as DNA, the CDR3 is TGTGCCAGCAGCTCAACGAAAGCGGGAGTTTCGAGGGAGCAGTACTTC. Translation: CASSSTKAGVSREQYF.

This chain links TRBV7-2 with TRBJ2-1, with TRBD2 identical over 12 bases. Trimming cost V 5 bases and J 12 bases; bases outside gene matches: 17. Germline V gene sequence: CDR1 SGHTA, CDR2 FQGNSA. There are 17 residues in the CDR3. Here the CDR3 reads CASSPKPAGTSGRSQFF. The CDR3 region has the DNA TGTGCCAGCAGCCCAAAACCTGCCGGGACTAGCGGGCGGTCGCAGTTCTTC.

The V gene is TRBV7-9, the J gene TRBJ2-1; perhaps TRBD2 as D (5 bases). This CDR3 comprises 15 residues. Germline CDR1 and CDR2: SEHNR and FQNEAQ (reference sequence). Deletions cut 3 bases from V and 8 bases from J, with 17 bases between. CDR3 loop: CASSLSLKNGDEQFF. Here the CDR3 DNA reads TGTGCCAGCAGCTTGTCCCTAAAAAACGGGGATGAGCAGTTCTTC.

The gene calls are TRBV29-1 and TRBJ2-1; 12 nucleotides line up with TRBD2. In germline, CDR1 is SQVTM, CDR2 ANQGSEA. This CDR3 contains 14 residues. Trimming at V came to 6 bases and at J to 3 bases, leaving 3 bases not matched to a gene. CDR3 DNA: TGCAGCGTACGACTAGCGGGAGTCTACAATGAGCAGTTCTTC. Encoded protein: CSVRLAGVYNEQFF.

The chain combines TRBV7-2 with TRBJ1-2; the D is unclear. The CDR3 sequence is 14 residues long. The V and J ends lost 4 bases and 7 bases respectively, with 16 bases between them. Germline V gene lookup returns CDR1 SGHTA and CDR2 FQGNSA. The CDR3 nucleotides are TGTGCCAGCAGCTCAAGTATGGCACGTGGTGGCTACACCTTC. This sequence encodes CASSSSMARGGYTF.

The chain uses TRBV2 and TRBJ1-4, with D uncertain. This CDR3 contains 14 residues. The ends were cut back, 9 bases at V and 8 bases at J, with 19 bases in the middle. Per germline, CDR1 SNHLY and CDR2 FYNNEI. This CDR3 is CASSQTPSREKLFF. The CDR3 bases are TGTGCCAGTTCACAGACCCCGAGCCGGGAAAAACTGTTTTTT.

The chain carries TRBV6-1 and TRBJ1-2; D is perhaps TRBD1 (5 bases). The CDR3 has 12 amino acids. CDR1 and CDR2 (germline): MNHNS, SASEGT. V was shortened by 7 bases and J by 4 bases, with 10 bases between the two germline ends. The CDR3 spells CASIRGAYGYTF. As DNA, the CDR3 is TGTGCCAGCATTAGGGGCGCCTATGGCTACACCTTC.